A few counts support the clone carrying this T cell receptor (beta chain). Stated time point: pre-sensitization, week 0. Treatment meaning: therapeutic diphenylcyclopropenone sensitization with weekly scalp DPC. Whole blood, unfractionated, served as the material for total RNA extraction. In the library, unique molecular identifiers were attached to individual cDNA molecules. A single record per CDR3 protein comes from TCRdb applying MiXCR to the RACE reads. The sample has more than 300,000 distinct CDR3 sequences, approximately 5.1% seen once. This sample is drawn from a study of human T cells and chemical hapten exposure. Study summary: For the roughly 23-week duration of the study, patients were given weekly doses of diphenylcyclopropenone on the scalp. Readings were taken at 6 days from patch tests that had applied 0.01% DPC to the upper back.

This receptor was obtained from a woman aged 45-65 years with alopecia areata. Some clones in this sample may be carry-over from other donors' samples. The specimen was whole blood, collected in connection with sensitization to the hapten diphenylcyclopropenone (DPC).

The CDR3 is CSARVNLNEKLFF. The CDR3, as DNA: TGCAGTGCTAGAGTAAATCTTAATGAAAAACTGTTTTTT. The V call is TRBV20-1, the J call TRBJ1-4; no reliable D call. V gave up 1 base and J gave up 4 bases, with 7 bases separating them. This CDR3 is built from 13 residues. CDR1 DFQATT and CDR2 SNEGSKA come from the germline V gene (reference sequence).